This T cell receptor beta chain originates from a study of cytomegalovirus exposure and HLA in healthy donors. Study at large: Around 80 million unique TCRs from HLA-typed donors were held in an early data release.

General study findings and limits: An analysis that was carried out later associated 15,000 to 20,000 TCR beta sequences with HLA alleles at 0.05 false discovery rate. With high specificity and sensitivity, the classifier reportedly diagnosed cytomegalovirus status. Evidence from a later analysis indicated that most CMV-associated TCR beta chains looked HLA-restricted.

Note on this clone: Its target is unknown.

In the PCR, 60 Vbeta and 13 Jbeta primers were used. Method: immunoSEQ multiplex PCR; TCRdb's copy keeps in-frame clones and lacks some. The data show over 200,000 clones, and the top ten clones hold roughly 0.89%. CDR1 is SSHAT and CDR2 is FNYEAQ in the germline V gene (reference sequence). This CDR3 has 15 residues. With 1 base removed from V and 4 bases from J, the gap between germline ends came to 11 bases. The J gene is TRBJ2-1, the V gene TRBV7-7; TRBD2 is a possible D gene (5 bases). The sequencing input was PBMCs. The TCR was taken from a woman aged 30 to 39 in good health and CMV-seropositive. The CDR3 DNA is TGTGCCAGCAGCTTAGGAGGGAGCGTGTACAATGAGCAGTTCTTC. Its protein is CASSLGGSVYNEQFF.